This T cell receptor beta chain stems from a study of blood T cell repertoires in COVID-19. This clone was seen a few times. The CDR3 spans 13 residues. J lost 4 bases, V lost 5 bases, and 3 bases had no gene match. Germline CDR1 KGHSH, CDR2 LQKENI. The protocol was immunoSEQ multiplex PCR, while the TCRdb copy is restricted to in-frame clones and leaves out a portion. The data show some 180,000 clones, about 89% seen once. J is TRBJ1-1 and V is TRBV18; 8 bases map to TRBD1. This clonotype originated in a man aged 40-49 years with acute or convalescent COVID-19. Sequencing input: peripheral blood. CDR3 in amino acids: CASSTGGRTEAFF. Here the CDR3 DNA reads TGTGCCAGCTCAACAGGGGGTCGCACTGAAGCTTTCTTT.